This TCR beta chain was profiled in a study of blood T cell repertoires in COVID-19 (dated by TCRdb to between 2020 and 2021). With respect to the entire study: Samples covering the acute and convalescent phases of COVID-19 were provided by collaborators in the United States, Italy and Spain. The prospective study material was composed of cDNA or gDNA derived from T cells, B-cell-depleted T cells, or PBMCs. The dataset comprised deeply sampled blood TCRbeta repertoires from subjects exposed to, actively infected with, or recovered from COVID-19. The repertoires were released in a freely available public database intended as a resource for research on the immune response to SARS-CoV-2. The samples were drawn from the first 160 participants of the ongoing ImmuneRACE study and from 950 to 1,500 subjects provided by 6 global collaborators. Nearly every sample came with metadata listing a de-identified subject ID, COVID-19 status, age in years and sex. Where available, HLA class I and class II types were obtained from metadata supplied by the sample provider rather than from assay-based typing.

In regard to this clone: Which antigen it targets is not known. Base quality data are lacking; no much larger clone is found one base away.

Per the germline V gene (reference sequence), LNHDA is the CDR1 and SQIVND is the CDR2. V is clipped by 4 bases and J by 6 bases, and the sequence between their germline boundaries is 15 bases long. The CDR3 goes from the cysteine to the phenylalanine over 14 residues. Of all the DNA, just the CDR3 is kept, 42 bases in frame from base 1. TCRbeta CDR3 regions were amplified from genomic DNA by means of the immunoSEQ Assay, a bias-controlled multiplex PCR. For the original study's pipeline: The number of nucleated cells in each sample was estimated by amplification of reference gene primers within the assay. To quantify the absolute abundance of each unique TCRbeta CDR3 rearrangement, sequence reads were collapsed and filtered. For each sample, productive Simpson clonality was calculated by taking the square root of Simpson's diversity index across productive rearrangements. The table was pulled from immuneACCESS by TCRdb, which kept in-frame rearrangements only. Such tables lose some clones; where checked, under half of the loss comes from unresolved V genes, and the rest has no known cause. That table furnishes V, J and clone size, whereas the DNA furnished D and trimming. The sample contains around 68,000 clones, 80% to 90% of them found a single time. The ten largest account for around a tenth of the sample.

What the authors observed across the whole study: The quantity of clinical and demographic metadata differed by source and by participant and was supplied without curation.

Each collaborating institution followed its own protocols to collect whole blood in K2EDTA tubes. For TCRbeta analysis, collaborators shipped samples as frozen whole blood, isolated PBMCs, or DNA extracted from either of those sample types. The clonotype was recovered from a human donor in a cohort sampled during active COVID-19. Sequences were obtained from peripheral blood. The rearrangement joined TRBV19 to TRBJ1-1; the D gene is possibly TRBD1, with 5 bases matching. Read as DNA, the sequence is TGTGCCAGTAGTACCCTTCCGGGGGGGGCTGAAGCTTTCTTT. Its translation is CASSTLPGGAEAFF. Beyond the CDR3, the reference TRBV19 and TRBJ1-1 genes provide the residues; the full variable domain reads: DGGITQSPKYLFRKEGQNVTLSCEQNLNHDAMYWYRQDPGQGLRLIYYSQIVNDFQKGDIAEGYSVSREKKESFPLTVTSAQKNPTAFYLCASSTLPGGAEAFFGQGTRLTVV.